These T cell receptor beta chains were read from a single sample in a study of cytomegalovirus exposure and HLA in healthy donors. Method: immunoSEQ multiplex PCR; TCRdb's copy keeps in-frame clones and lacks some. Of roughly 150,000 clones in the sample, about 81% were seen once. The sample consisted of PBMCs. These receptors all come from a man aged 25-45 years in good health and CMV-seronegative. CDR3s include the opening cysteine and the closing phenylalanine or tryptophan. Each record gives: J gene, D gene, clone size, V gene, CDR3 protein, CDR3 DNA. D genes are given only for firm matches. Not every row has a clone size; where given, it reads once, few, many or a size class.

j_gene: TRBJ2-5; d_gene: TRBD2; abundance: few; v_gene: TRBV11-2; CDR3aa: CASSFGTSGGKETQYF; CDR3nt: TGTGCCAGCAGCTTCGGGACTAGCGGGGGGAAAGAGACCCAGTACTTC
j_gene: TRBJ2-2; d_gene: .; abundance: once; v_gene: TRBV9; CDR3aa: CASSVGQNTGELFF; CDR3nt: TGTGCCAGCAGCGTAGGACAAAACACCGGGGAGCTGTTTTTT
j_gene: TRBJ2-7; d_gene: .; abundance: few; v_gene: TRBV5-4; CDR3aa: CASSLPSYEQYF; CDR3nt: TGTGCCAGCAGCTTGCCATCCTACGAGCAGTACTTC
j_gene: TRBJ1-1; d_gene: TRBD1; abundance: .; v_gene: TRBV7-9; CDR3aa: CASSRTGNLNTEAFF; CDR3nt: TGTGCCAGCAGCCGGACAGGGAACTTGAACACTGAAGCTTTCTTT
j_gene: TRBJ2-1; d_gene: .; abundance: .; v_gene: TRBV6-1; CDR3aa: CASSEAARAKLYNEQFF; CDR3nt: TGTGCCAGCAGTGAAGCCGCGCGGGCGAAACTATACAATGAGCAGTTCTTC
j_gene: TRBJ1-4; d_gene: .; abundance: .; v_gene: TRBV28; CDR3aa: CASSFGAYEKLFF; CDR3nt: TGTGCCAGCAGTTTTGGGGCCTATGAAAAACTGTTTTTT
j_gene: TRBJ2-5; d_gene: .; abundance: .; v_gene: TRBV10-3; CDR3aa: CAISVGGAWETQYF; CDR3nt: TGTGCCATCAGTGTAGGTGGAGCTTGGGAGACCCAGTACTTC
j_gene: TRBJ1-6; d_gene: .; abundance: .; v_gene: TRBV4-1; CDR3aa: CASSQSVLYNSPLHF; CDR3nt: TGCGCCAGCAGCCAATCGGTGCTTTATAATTCACCCCTCCACTTT
j_gene: TRBJ2-1; d_gene: TRBD2; abundance: .; v_gene: TRBV5-1; CDR3aa: CASSLGTSANNEQFF; CDR3nt: TGCGCCAGCAGCTTGGGGACTAGCGCTAACAATGAGCAGTTCTTC
j_gene: TRBJ1-5; d_gene: .; abundance: few; v_gene: TRBV23-1; CDR3aa: CASSPNQPQHF; CDR3nt: TGCGCCAGCAGTCCGAATCAGCCCCAGCATTTT
j_gene: TRBJ2-1; d_gene: TRBD2; abundance: .; v_gene: TRBV5-1; CDR3aa: CASSAGVTGRYNEQFF; CDR3nt: TGCGCCAGCAGCGCGGGGGTGACTGGACGCTACAATGAGCAGTTCTTC
j_gene: TRBJ2-2; d_gene: .; abundance: .; v_gene: TRBV5-1; CDR3aa: CASSLVFLSGELFF; CDR3nt: TGCGCCAGCAGCTTGGTATTCCTTAGCGGGGAGCTGTTTTTT
j_gene: TRBJ2-3; d_gene: .; abundance: .; v_gene: TRBV5-4; CDR3aa: CASSLRSEGADTQYF; CDR3nt: TGTGCCAGCAGCTTGAGGTCCGAGGGGGCAGATACGCAGTATTTT
j_gene: TRBJ1-2; d_gene: TRBD1; abundance: .; v_gene: TRBV5-4; CDR3aa: CASSLETGREFTF; CDR3nt: TGTGCCAGCAGCTTGGAGACAGGGAGAGAGTTTACCTTC
j_gene: TRBJ1-3; d_gene: TRBD1; abundance: .; v_gene: TRBV15; CDR3aa: CATSREGQGHSGNTIYF; CDR3nt: TGTGCCACCAGCAGAGAAGGACAGGGGCACTCTGGAAACACCATATATTTT
j_gene: TRBJ1-2; d_gene: .; abundance: .; v_gene: TRBV7-9; CDR3aa: CASSPLGANYGYTF; CDR3nt: TGTGCCAGCAGCCCCTTGGGGGCCAACTATGGCTACACCTTC
j_gene: TRBJ1-5; d_gene: .; abundance: .; v_gene: TRBV27; CDR3aa: CASSDRDSNQPQHF; CDR3nt: TGTGCCAGCAGTGACAGAGATAGCAATCAGCCCCAGCATTTT
j_gene: TRBJ2-5; d_gene: TRBD2; abundance: .; v_gene: TRBV7-8; CDR3aa: CASSLARYGGRAGETQYF; CDR3nt: TGTGCCAGCAGCTTAGCGCGTTATGGCGGGAGGGCCGGAGAGACCCAGTACTTC
j_gene: TRBJ1-2; d_gene: .; abundance: .; v_gene: TRBV7-9; CDR3aa: CASSHVQNYGYTF; CDR3nt: TGTGCCAGCAGCCACGTCCAGAACTATGGCTACACCTTC
j_gene: TRBJ2-1; d_gene: TRBD2; abundance: .; v_gene: TRBV9; CDR3aa: CASSVALGGANNEQFF; CDR3nt: TGTGCCAGCAGCGTCGCCCTCGGGGGGGCCAACAATGAGCAGTTCTTC
j_gene: TRBJ2-3; d_gene: TRBD2; abundance: .; v_gene: TRBV4-1; CDR3aa: CASSQDPSGEGDTQYF; CDR3nt: TGCGCCAGCAGCCAAGATCCCAGCGGGGAGGGAGATACGCAGTATTTT
j_gene: TRBJ2-7; d_gene: TRBD1; abundance: .; v_gene: TRBV5-1; CDR3aa: CASSLVGTGGYEQYF; CDR3nt: TGCGCCAGCAGCTTGGTTGGGACAGGGGGCTACGAGCAGTACTTC
j_gene: TRBJ2-6; d_gene: .; abundance: .; v_gene: TRBV9; CDR3aa: CASSVAGFSGANVLTF; CDR3nt: TGTGCCAGCAGCGTAGCAGGATTCTCTGGGGCCAACGTCCTGACTTTC
j_gene: TRBJ1-5; d_gene: TRBD1; abundance: .; v_gene: TRBV10-3; CDR3aa: CAISESTAGGSPQHF; CDR3nt: TGTGCCATCAGTGAGTCGACGGCAGGGGGATCACCCCAGCATTTT
j_gene: TRBJ2-4; d_gene: .; abundance: .; v_gene: TRBV19; CDR3aa: CASSMGLGGAKNSQYF; CDR3nt: TGTGCCAGTAGTATGGGATTGGGGGGAGCCAAAAACAGTCAGTACTTC
j_gene: TRBJ1-5; d_gene: TRBD1; abundance: .; v_gene: TRBV19; CDR3aa: CASTLRGQGWSQHF; CDR3nt: TGTGCCAGTACCTTACGGGGACAGGGGTGGTCCCAGCATTTT
j_gene: TRBJ2-7; d_gene: .; abundance: .; v_gene: TRBV7-8; CDR3aa: CASSLGSASSYEQYF; CDR3nt: TGTGCCAGCAGCTTAGGATCAGCGAGCTCCTACGAGCAGTACTTC
j_gene: TRBJ2-1; d_gene: TRBD2; abundance: .; v_gene: TRBV28; CDR3aa: CASSSRLAGHEQFF; CDR3nt: TGTGCCAGCAGTTCCCGACTAGCGGGGCATGAGCAGTTCTTC
j_gene: TRBJ2-2; d_gene: .; abundance: .; v_gene: TRBV9; CDR3aa: CASSLGAGELFF; CDR3nt: TGTGCCAGCAGTTTAGGGGCCGGGGAGCTGTTTTTT
j_gene: TRBJ2-7; d_gene: .; abundance: .; v_gene: TRBV6-1; CDR3aa: CASRFSSYEQYF; CDR3nt: TGTGCCAGCAGATTTAGCTCCTACGAGCAGTACTTC
j_gene: TRBJ2-2; d_gene: .; abundance: .; v_gene: TRBV19; CDR3aa: CASQGQKNTGELFF; CDR3nt: TGTGCCAGCCAGGGGCAGAAGAACACCGGGGAGCTGTTTTTT
j_gene: TRBJ2-6; d_gene: .; abundance: .; v_gene: TRBV5-6; CDR3aa: CASSFREANVLTF; CDR3nt: TGTGCCAGCAGCTTTCGAGAGGCCAACGTCCTGACTTTC
j_gene: TRBJ2-2; d_gene: TRBD2; abundance: once; v_gene: TRBV29-1; CDR3aa: CSVPRAGVWTGELFF; CDR3nt: TGCAGCGTCCCCCGGGCGGGAGTCTGGACCGGGGAGCTGTTTTTT
j_gene: TRBJ2-2; d_gene: TRBD2; abundance: .; v_gene: TRBV7-2; CDR3aa: CASSLVAGGSNTGELFF; CDR3nt: TGTGCCAGCAGCTTAGTAGCGGGAGGATCTAACACCGGGGAGCTGTTTTTT
j_gene: TRBJ1-4; d_gene: .; abundance: .; v_gene: TRBV7-8; CDR3aa: CASSLAYSYNEKLFF; CDR3nt: TGTGCCAGCAGCTTAGCGTACAGTTATAATGAAAAACTGTTTTTT
j_gene: TRBJ1-6; d_gene: TRBD1; abundance: .; v_gene: TRBV7-8; CDR3aa: CASSWTGASSYNSPLHF; CDR3nt: TGTGCCAGCAGCTGGACAGGGGCGAGCTCCTATAATTCACCCCTCCACTTT
j_gene: TRBJ1-1; d_gene: .; abundance: .; v_gene: TRBV5-4; CDR3aa: CASSPRGSGGSTEAFF; CDR3nt: TGTGCCAGCAGCCCTAGGGGGAGTGGGGGTAGCACTGAAGCTTTCTTT
j_gene: TRBJ2-5; d_gene: .; abundance: few; v_gene: TRBV7-2; CDR3aa: CASSLHGSETQYF; CDR3nt: TGTGCCAGCAGCTTACACGGGTCAGAGACCCAGTACTTC
j_gene: TRBJ1-2; d_gene: .; abundance: .; v_gene: TRBV5-4; CDR3aa: CASSLATQLSYGYTF; CDR3nt: TGTGCCAGCAGCTTGGCTACACAGCTTAGCTATGGCTACACCTTC
j_gene: TRBJ2-3; d_gene: TRBD1; abundance: .; v_gene: TRBV6-6; CDR3aa: CASSPTGGDTQYF; CDR3nt: TGTGCCAGCAGTCCGACAGGGGGGGATACGCAGTATTTT
j_gene: TRBJ2-1; d_gene: TRBD1; abundance: .; v_gene: TRBV7-2; CDR3aa: CASSTRQGRSYNEQFF; CDR3nt: TGTGCCAGCAGCACCCGACAGGGGCGCTCCTACAATGAGCAGTTCTTC
j_gene: TRBJ1-2; d_gene: TRBD1; abundance: .; v_gene: TRBV6-6; CDR3aa: CASTPLREGGASYTF; CDR3nt: TGTGCCAGCACACCCCTCCGGGAAGGGGGCGCTTCCTACACCTTC
j_gene: TRBJ2-5; d_gene: .; abundance: .; v_gene: TRBV7-7; CDR3aa: CASSLGQQETQYF; CDR3nt: TGTGCTAGCAGCTTAGGACAGCAAGAGACCCAGTACTTC
j_gene: TRBJ2-7; d_gene: TRBD1; abundance: .; v_gene: TRBV2; CDR3aa: CASMVTGLEQYF; CDR3nt: TGTGCCAGCATGGTGACAGGGCTCGAGCAGTACTTC
j_gene: TRBJ2-7; d_gene: .; abundance: .; v_gene: TRBV20-1; CDR3aa: CTGFAAYEQYF; CDR3nt: TGTACGGGATTCGCTGCCTACGAGCAGTACTTC
j_gene: TRBJ2-7; d_gene: TRBD1; abundance: .; v_gene: TRBV19; CDR3aa: CASSSRDRLEQYF; CDR3nt: TGTGCCAGTAGTAGCCGGGACAGGCTAGAGCAGTACTTC
j_gene: TRBJ2-5; d_gene: .; abundance: .; v_gene: TRBV5-8; CDR3aa: CASSPPSGTPQEETQYF; CDR3nt: TGTGCCAGCAGCCCCCCCTCTGGGACACCTCAGGAGGAGACCCAGTACTTC
j_gene: TRBJ1-4; d_gene: .; abundance: .; v_gene: TRBV6-1; CDR3aa: CASSSGARPELFF; CDR3nt: TGTGCCAGCAGTTCCGGTGCCCGCCCCGAACTGTTTTTT
j_gene: TRBJ1-5; d_gene: .; abundance: .; v_gene: TRBV27; CDR3aa: CASSFREPTYSNQPQHF; CDR3nt: TGTGCCAGCAGTTTCCGGGAACCCACCTATAGCAATCAGCCCCAGCATTTT
j_gene: TRBJ1-3; d_gene: .; abundance: .; v_gene: TRBV5-1; CDR3aa: CASSLGSLISGNTIYF; CDR3nt: TGCGCCAGCAGCTTGGGTTCCTTAATCTCTGGAAACACCATATATTTT
j_gene: TRBJ2-1; d_gene: .; abundance: .; v_gene: TRBV5-8; CDR3aa: CASSPPSGYNEQFF; CDR3nt: TGTGCCAGCAGCCCCCCCTCGGGCTACAATGAGCAGTTCTTC
j_gene: TRBJ2-3; d_gene: .; abundance: .; v_gene: TRBV6-5; CDR3aa: CASSYSISGDTQYF; CDR3nt: TGTGCCAGCAGTTACTCGATTTCGGGAGATACGCAGTATTTT
j_gene: TRBJ2-7; d_gene: .; abundance: few; v_gene: TRBV7-2; CDR3aa: CASSSQRNDEQYF; CDR3nt: TGTGCCAGCAGCTCCCAGCGGAACGACGAGCAGTACTTC
j_gene: TRBJ2-7; d_gene: .; abundance: .; v_gene: TRBV5-4; CDR3aa: CASSLGKAEQYF; CDR3nt: TGTGCCAGCAGCTTGGGAAAAGCCGAGCAGTACTTC
j_gene: TRBJ2-7; d_gene: TRBD2; abundance: .; v_gene: TRBV11-3; CDR3aa: CASSLGPSGDGYEQYF; CDR3nt: TGTGCCAGCAGCTTAGGCCCCAGCGGGGACGGCTACGAGCAGTACTTC
j_gene: TRBJ1-4; d_gene: .; abundance: .; v_gene: TRBV2; CDR3aa: CASRGTNNEKLFF; CDR3nt: TGTGCCAGCAGGGGGACAAATAATGAAAAACTGTTTTTT
j_gene: TRBJ2-3; d_gene: .; abundance: .; v_gene: TRBV5-8; CDR3aa: CASILREDTQYF; CDR3nt: TGTGCCAGCATTCTCAGGGAAGATACGCAGTATTTT